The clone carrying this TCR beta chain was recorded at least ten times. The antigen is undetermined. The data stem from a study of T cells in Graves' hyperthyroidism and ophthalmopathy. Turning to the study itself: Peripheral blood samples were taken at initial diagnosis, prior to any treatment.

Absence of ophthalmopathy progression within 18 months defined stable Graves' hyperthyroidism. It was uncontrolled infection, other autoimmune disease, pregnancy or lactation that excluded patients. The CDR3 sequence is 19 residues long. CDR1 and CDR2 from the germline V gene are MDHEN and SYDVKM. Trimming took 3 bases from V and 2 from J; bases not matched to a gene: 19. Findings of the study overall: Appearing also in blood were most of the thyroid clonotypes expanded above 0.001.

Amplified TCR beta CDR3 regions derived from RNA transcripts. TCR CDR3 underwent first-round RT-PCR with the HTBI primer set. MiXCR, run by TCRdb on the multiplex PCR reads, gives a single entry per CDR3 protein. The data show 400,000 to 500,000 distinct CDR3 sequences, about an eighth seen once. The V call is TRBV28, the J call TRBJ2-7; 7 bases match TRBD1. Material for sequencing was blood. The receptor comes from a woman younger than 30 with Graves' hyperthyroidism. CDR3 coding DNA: TGTGCCAGCAGTTTTCCGGGACAGACTATTTTTCGGAACACCTACGAGCAGTACTTC. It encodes CASSFPGQTIFRNTYEQYF.